Listed below are T cell receptor beta chains from one sample, sequenced in a study of blood T cell repertoires in COVID-19. Sequencing used immunoSEQ multiplex PCR; TCRdb keeps in-frame clones, though not all of them. This table holds approximately 230,000 clones, about 93% found once. The sample consisted of PBMCs or T cells enriched from blood (not recorded which). These receptors came from a young woman who had recovered from COVID-19. The CDR3 runs from the conserved cysteine through the conserved F or W. The D gene is left open where the match is weak. Expanded clones get a size class; other rows say once, few or many, or leave the size out.

V	J	D	size	CDR3	DNA
TRBV5-1	TRBJ2-5	TRBD2	NA	CASSLLASGGGRQETQYF	TGCGCCAGCAGCTTGCTTGCTAGCGGGGGGGGACGCCAAGAGACCCAGTACTTC
TRBV10-1	TRBJ1-5	TRBD1	NA	CASSNRGTNQPQHF	TGCGCCAGCAGTAACAGGGGTACCAATCAGCCCCAGCATTTT
TRBV2	TRBJ1-6	NA	NA	CASSGEVRHVLHF	TGTGCCAGCAGTGGAGAAGTCCGTCATGTCCTCCACTTT
TRBV6-2/TRBV6-3	TRBJ2-1	NA	NA	CASSYARGVGWNEQFF	TGTGCCAGCAGTTACGCCAGGGGTGTAGGCTGGAATGAGCAGTTCTTC
TRBV4-1	TRBJ1-1	TRBD1	NA	CASSRTGGTNTEAFF	TGCGCCAGCAGTCGAACAGGGGGGACGAACACTGAAGCTTTCTTT
TRBV5-5	TRBJ1-6	TRBD1	few	CASSLDRSWNSPLHF	TGTGCCAGCAGCCTGGACAGGTCGTGGAATTCACCCCTCCACTTT
TRBV13	TRBJ1-1	NA	NA	CASSLGRGTEAFF	TGTGCCAGCAGCTTAGGCAGGGGCACTGAAGCTTTCTTT
TRBV27	TRBJ1-2	TRBD1	NA	CASSLEGASNYGYTF	TGTGCCAGCAGTTTAGAGGGGGCTTCTAACTATGGCTACACCTTC
TRBV29-1	TRBJ1-2	NA	NA	CSVAQNYGYTF	TGCAGCGTTGCACAGAACTATGGCTACACCTTC
TRBV7-9	TRBJ1-2	NA	NA	CASSLNYGYTF	TGTGCCAGCAGCCTTAACTATGGCTACACCTTC
TRBV21-1	TRBJ2-1	NA	NA	CASIYSGGANEQFF	TGTGCCAGCATATATAGCGGGGGGGCAAATGAGCAGTTCTTC
TRBV18	TRBJ2-1	TRBD2	NA	CASSPPQGLAGLSPFF	TGTGCCAGCTCACCACCTCAGGGACTAGCGGGACTCAGTCCGTTCTTC
TRBV27	TRBJ2-3	TRBD1	NA	CASSFDRAGTDTQYF	TGTGCCAGCAGTTTCGACAGGGCTGGCACAGATACGCAGTATTTT
TRBV6-6	TRBJ2-7	NA	few	CATHAGFYEQYF	TGTGCCACCCACGCGGGCTTCTACGAGCAGTACTTC
TRBV6-2/TRBV6-3	TRBJ2-3	TRBD2	once	CASSPRDYNTDTQYF	TGTGCCAGCAGCCCCCGGGACTATAACACAGATACGCAGTATTTT
TRBV19	TRBJ1-5	NA	NA	CASSIDLLQPQHF	TGTGCCAGTAGTATAGATCTATTACAGCCCCAGCATTTT
TRBV7-8	TRBJ1-5	TRBD1	few	CASSDMGFRGRFYSNQPQHF	TGTGCCAGCAGCGATATGGGTTTCAGGGGGCGTTTTTATAGCAATCAGCCCCAGCATTTT
TRBV28	TRBJ1-2	NA	NA	CASRSPGTPYGYTF	TGTGCCAGCAGATCGCCCGGGACACCCTATGGCTACACCTTC
TRBV24-1	TRBJ2-3	NA	NA	CATSDLQLRDTQYF	TGTGCCACCAGTGATTTGCAACTGCGCGATACGCAGTATTTT
TRBV12-3/TRBV12-4	TRBJ2-5	NA	NA	CASRGEETQYF	TGTGCCAGCAGGGGAGAAGAGACCCAGTACTTC
TRBV9	TRBJ1-3	NA	NA	CASSAAQGNTIYF	TGTGCCAGCAGCGCCGCTCAGGGAAACACCATATATTTT
TRBV6-5	TRBJ2-7	NA	NA	CASSLGGTVTYEQYF	TGTGCCAGCAGTCTGGGCGGGACGGTGACCTACGAGCAGTACTTC
TRBV18	TRBJ2-7	TRBD2	NA	CASSTGLAGPYEQYF	TGTGCCAGCTCCACCGGGCTAGCGGGACCTTACGAGCAGTACTTC
TRBV6-5	TRBJ2-7	TRBD1	few	CASSPTYRGTYEQYF	TGTGCCAGCAGTCCTACCTACAGGGGGACCTACGAGCAGTACTTC
TRBV19	TRBJ2-7	TRBD1	NA	CASSATGTGPYEQYF	TGTGCCAGTAGCGCCACCGGGACAGGGCCCTACGAGCAGTACTTC
TRBV5-1	TRBJ2-2	NA	NA	CASSPGTYANTGELFF	TGCGCCAGCAGCCCAGGGACTTACGCGAACACCGGGGAGCTGTTTTTT